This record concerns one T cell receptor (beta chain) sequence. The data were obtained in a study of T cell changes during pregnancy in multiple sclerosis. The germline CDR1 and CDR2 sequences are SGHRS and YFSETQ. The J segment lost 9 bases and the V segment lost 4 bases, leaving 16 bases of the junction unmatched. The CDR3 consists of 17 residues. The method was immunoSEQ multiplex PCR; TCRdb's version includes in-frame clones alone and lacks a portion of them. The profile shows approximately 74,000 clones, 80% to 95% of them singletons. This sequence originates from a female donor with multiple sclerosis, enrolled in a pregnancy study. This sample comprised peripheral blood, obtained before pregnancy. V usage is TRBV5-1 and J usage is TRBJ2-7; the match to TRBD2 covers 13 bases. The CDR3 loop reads CASSGGLAGTDYERQYF. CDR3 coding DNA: TGCGCCAGCAGCGGGGGACTAGCGGGGACAGACTACGAGCGGCAGTACTTC.